Included here is one T cell receptor (beta chain) sequence, with context. The target antigen is unknown. This record comes from a study of cytomegalovirus exposure and HLA in healthy donors. On the study more broadly: Later, an analysis reported that the 120 or so validation repertoires had used the same platform as the roughly 660 first-cohort repertoires.

Study-wide results and limits: According to the study, some 160 TCR beta chains were cytomegalovirus-associated. Cytomegalovirus status was reportedly diagnosed by the classifier with high specificity and sensitivity.

Here immunoSEQ multiplex PCR was the method, and the copy in TCRdb shows in-frame clones only, minus some. The sample contains about 150,000 clones, around 88% of which appear only once. The TCR comes from a man younger than 30 in good health and CMV-seropositive. Sequencing used PBMCs.

The CDR3 here is CASSLFRTGGPFF. DNA for the CDR3: TGTGCCAGCAGCCTTTTTCGCACGGGGGGACCGTTCTTC. The chain has TRBV7-8 and TRBJ2-1; TRBD2 aligns across 7 bases. Germline values: CDR1 SGHVS, CDR2 FQNEAQ. V shed 5 bases and J 15 bases; nucleotides not matched to a gene: 13. The CDR3 extends over 13 amino acids.